A single sample gave rise to the 11 T cell receptor beta chains below, sequenced in a study of T cells in tumors after PD-1 blockade. Method: immunoSEQ multiplex PCR; TCRdb's copy keeps in-frame clones and lacks some. The sample lists some 14,000 clones, nearly 85% occurring once. Sequenced material: PBMCs, taken after anti-PD-1 treatment. Receptors originate from a human donor with basal cell carcinoma.

V and J are TRBV7-9 and TRBJ2-7; TRBD2 is a possible D gene (8 bases). The V gene's germline CDR1 is SEHNR and CDR2 FQNEAQ (reference sequence). CDR3 length equals 15 residues. The ends were cut back, 4 bases at V and 7 bases at J, with 20 bases in the middle. CDR3 residues: CASSWSTGTGGEQYF. CDR3 nucleotides: TGTGCCAGCAGCTGGTCGACAGGGACGGGGGGGGAGCAGTACTTC.

This clone occurred once. The V call is TRBV25-1, the J call TRBJ1-1; 9 bases fit TRBD1. Germline values: CDR1 MGHDK, CDR2 SYGVNS. The V segment lost 5 bases and the J segment 4 bases; nucleotides outside the gene matches: 8. The CDR3 spans 15 residues. The CDR3 protein is CASSFYETGGTEAFF. The CDR3 DNA sequence: TGTGCCAGCAGTTTTTACGAGACAGGGGGCACTGAAGCTTTCTTT. Full variable domain (outside the CDR3, taken from reference TRBV25-1 and TRBJ1-1): EADIYQTPRYLVIGTGKKITLECSQTMGHDKMYWYQQDPGMELHLIHYSYGVNSTEKGDLSSESTVSRIRTEHFPLTLESARPSHTSQYLCASSFYETGGTEAFFGQGTRLTVV.

The chain combines TRBV7-6 with TRBJ2-1; maybe TRBD2 (7 bases). Trimming left V 5 bases short and J 6 bases short, with 20 bases between. In germline, CDR1 is SGHVS, CDR2 FNYEAQ. The CDR3 has 16 residues. CDR3 residues: CASSRQAGALVNEQFF. CDR3 coding DNA: TGTGCCAGCAGCCGTCAGGCGGGGGCACTTGTCAATGAGCAGTTCTTC.

The rearrangement joins TRBV27 to TRBJ2-7; no clear D. This CDR3 comprises 13 residues. V lost 3 bases, J lost 2 bases, and 8 bases lay in between. Germline CDR1 and CDR2: MNHEY and SMNVEV (reference sequence). CDR3 coding DNA: TGTGCCAGCAGTTTCCATTCCCCCTACGAGCAGTACTTC. This translates into CASSFHSPYEQYF.

This rearrangement joins TRBV6-5 to TRBJ2-1, with 7 nucleotides matching TRBD1. Germline trimming cut 2 bases from V and 8 bases from J; bases unmatched to any gene: 9. The CDR3 covers 15 residues. Germline CDR1 is MNHEY and CDR2 is SVGAGI. CDR3 amino acids: CASSYPRQGAYEQFF. DNA for the CDR3: TGTGCCAGCAGTTACCCCCGACAGGGAGCGTATGAGCAGTTCTTC.

The V and J genes are TRBV19 and TRBJ1-2, with TRBD1 as a possible D gene (5 bases). The CDR3 runs to 15 residues. Germline V lookup: CDR1 LNHDA, CDR2 SQIVND (reference sequence). Trimming removed 3 bases at V and 3 bases at J, with 14 bases between. The CDR3 DNA reads TGTGCCAGTAGTATCGGGGCGGAGGGGTACTATGGCTACACCTTC. This translates into CASSIGAEGYYGYTF.

The chain employs TRBV9 and TRBJ1-6; D unresolved. CDR1 is SGDLS, CDR2 YYNGEE, per germline. There are 14 residues in the CDR3. V was clipped by 5 bases and J by 6 bases, with 12 bases between them. The CDR3 protein is CASSTGRANSPLHF. The DNA for the CDR3 is TGTGCCAGCAGTACCGGACGGGCTAATTCACCCCTCCACTTT.

The gene calls are TRBV6-5 and TRBJ2-2; D unclear. Germline lookup yields CDR1 MNHEY and CDR2 SVGAGI. CDR3 length equals 14 residues. V dropped 6 bases and J dropped 2 bases, with 10 bases sitting between them. CDR3 coding DNA: TGTGCCAGCAGCCCCCATCATAACACCGGGGAGCTGTTTTTT. Protein: CASSPHHNTGELFF.

The rearrangement joins TRBV7-6 to TRBJ2-5, with unresolved D. V lost 0 bases and J 3 bases, leaving 2 bases between the germline ends. Germline CDR1 and CDR2: SGHVS and FNYEAQ. The CDR3 totals 12 residues. Written as DNA, the CDR3 is TGTGCCAGCAGCTTAGCCGAAGAGACCCAGTACTTC. Amino acids: CASSLAEETQYF.

This chain connects TRBV30 to TRBJ1-1, with 8 bases matching TRBD1. Trimming cost V 8 bases and J 10 bases; bases outside gene matches: 18. CDR3 length: 14 residues. CDR1 is GTSNPN, CDR2 SVGIG, per germline (reference sequence). CDR3 nucleotide sequence: TGTGCCCTCGTACTTCCGGGACAGGAGGTACGAGCTTTCTTT. This codes for CALVLPGQEVRAFF.

The rearrangement uses TRBV28 and TRBJ1-2, with D unresolved. Germline CDR1 reads MDHEN; CDR2 reads SYDVKM. This CDR3 region has 13 residues. V was cut by 6 bases and J by 4 bases, with 12 bases left in between. The CDR3 sequence is CASRPRNLYGYTF. DNA of the CDR3: TGTGCCAGCAGACCCAGGAATCTCTATGGCTACACCTTC.